The clone carrying this T cell receptor (beta chain) was recorded at least ten times. Germline CDR1 reads LGHNA; CDR2 reads YNFKEQ. The V segment lost 2 bases and the J segment 0 bases; nucleotides outside the gene matches: 6. This CDR3 has 16 residues. These data come from a study of T cells in Graves' hyperthyroidism and ophthalmopathy. The CDR3 regions of TCR beta were amplified from RNA transcripts. When the TCR CDR3 underwent first-round RT-PCR, the HTBI primer set was used. TCRdb redid the calling of the multiplex PCR reads with MiXCR, one entry per CDR3 protein. The sample records almost 600,000 distinct CDR3 sequences, roughly 50% being singletons.

This chain joins TRBV4-2 and TRBJ2-7; 8 bases align to TRBD2. The sequencing input was peripheral blood or thyroid tissue (not recorded which). The source of this sequence is a woman under 30 with Graves' hyperthyroidism. The CDR3 DNA is TGTGCCAGCAGCCAAATTCTAGCGGGCGTCTCCTACGAGCAGTACTTC. Amino acids: CASSQILAGVSYEQYF.